This is a list of T cell receptor beta chains from one sample in a study of shared clonotypes between healthy human individuals. Generated by immunoSEQ multiplex PCR, the TCRdb table keeps only in-frame clones and is missing some. Of about 2.2 million clones in the sample, about 92% were seen once. Input material: naive CD8+ T cells from PBMCs. These receptors were collected from a man aged 18 to 30 in good health. Some clones in this sample may be carry-over from other donors' samples. Both conserved end residues are part of each CDR3. D genes are given only for firm matches. Clone size is given for some rows only: seen once, a few or many times, or a class if the clone is expanded.

CDR3aa	CDR3nt	abundance	d_gene	v_gene	j_gene
CASSLSIQGTNYGYTF	TGTGCCAGCAGTCTATCCATACAGGGAACGAACTATGGCTACACCTTC	NA	NA	TRBV28	TRBJ1-2
CASSSRRGEAFF	TGTGCCAGCAGCTCCCGGCGGGGTGAAGCTTTCTTT	few	NA	TRBV9	TRBJ1-1
CASSQENTGGYEQYF	TGCGCCAGCAGCCAAGAAAATACAGGGGGCTACGAGCAGTACTTC	NA	TRBD1	TRBV4-3	TRBJ2-7
CASSLSRDRGPTYEQYF	TGTGCCAGCAGCCTTAGTAGGGACAGGGGGCCTACCTACGAGCAGTACTTC	once	TRBD1	TRBV27	TRBJ2-7
CASSYYGREETQYF	TGCGCCAGCAGCTACTATGGCAGGGAAGAGACCCAGTACTTC	NA	NA	TRBV5-1	TRBJ2-5
CASSPGSDSNQPQHF	TGTGCCAGCAGTCCGGGAAGCGATAGCAATCAGCCCCAGCATTTT	NA	NA	TRBV9	TRBJ1-5
CASSSGDGSTNEKLFF	TGTGCCAGCAGCTCGGGGGACGGATCAACTAATGAAAAACTGTTTTTT	once	NA	TRBV13	TRBJ1-4
CASSIVRDTDQPQHF	TGTGCCAGTAGTATAGTTCGGGACACCGATCAGCCCCAGCATTTT	once	NA	TRBV19	TRBJ1-5
CATKSRGDQETQYF	TGTGCCACCAAATCTCGGGGGGACCAAGAGACCCAGTACTTC	NA	TRBD2	TRBV15	TRBJ2-5
CASSPILTDSGGLDTQYF	TGCGCCAGCAGCCCCATCCTCACAGACAGCGGGGGGTTAGATACGCAGTATTTT	NA	TRBD2	TRBV4-1	TRBJ2-3
CAIAVGGAGGYTEAFF	TGTGCCATCGCTGTGGGGGGCGCGGGAGGGTACACTGAAGCTTTCTTT	NA	NA	TRBV10-3	TRBJ1-1
CASSPLAGASDTQYF	TGTGCCAGCAGCCCACTAGCGGGAGCATCAGATACGCAGTATTTT	once	TRBD2	TRBV4-2	TRBJ2-3
CASSSGLAGGPSGANVLTF	TGTGCCAGCAGCTCAGGACTAGCGGGAGGGCCATCTGGGGCCAACGTCCTGACTTTC	NA	TRBD2	TRBV7-9	TRBJ2-6
CASSVYRDIDTGELFF	TGTGCCAGCAGCGTGTACAGGGACATTGACACCGGGGAGCTGTTTTTT	once	NA	TRBV9	TRBJ2-2
CASSESYEQYF	TGCGCCAGCAGTGAGTCGTACGAGCAGTACTTC	NA	NA	TRBV10-2	TRBJ2-7
CASSFTSGLAESYF	TGCGCCAGCAGCTTCACCTCGGGACTAGCGGAGTCCTACTTC	NA	TRBD2	TRBV5-1	TRBJ2-5
CASSPADRGGGYTF	TGTGCCAGCAGCCCGGCCGACAGGGGTGGCGGCTACACCTTC	NA	TRBD1	TRBV9	TRBJ1-2
CASSLQAGAYNEQFF	TGCGCCAGCAGCTTACAAGCGGGAGCGTACAATGAGCAGTTCTTC	NA	TRBD2	TRBV5-1	TRBJ2-1
CASSYSSGVTEAFF	TGTGCCAGCAGTTACTCGAGCGGGGTCACTGAAGCTTTCTTT	NA	NA	TRBV6-5	TRBJ1-1
CASSDLPYPTYNEQFF	TGTGCCAGCAGTGACTTGCCGTACCCTACCTACAATGAGCAGTTCTTC	NA	NA	TRBV6-4	TRBJ2-1
CSGLSGANVLTF	TGCAGCGGCCTATCTGGGGCCAACGTCCTGACTTTC	NA	NA	TRBV29-1	TRBJ2-6
CASSLRTSGPDTQYF	TGTGCCAGCAGTTTACGGACTAGCGGTCCAGATACGCAGTATTTT	NA	TRBD2	TRBV28	TRBJ2-3
CASSPTTGLAGELFF	TGTGCCAGCAGTCCAACAACGGGACTAGCCGGGGAGCTGTTTTTT	NA	TRBD2	TRBV28	TRBJ2-2
CASSPRGRAEAFF	TGTGCCAGCAGCCCCAGAGGCCGGGCTGAAGCTTTCTTT	NA	NA	TRBV7-9	TRBJ1-1
CASSKPVGRGLFDEQYF	TGTGCCAGCAGCAAGCCGGTGGGGCGGGGTTTATTCGACGAGCAGTACTTC	NA	NA	TRBV7-9	TRBJ2-7
CASRSGTGGFNEQFF	TGCGCCAGCAGATCCGGGACAGGGGGTTTCAATGAGCAGTTCTTC	NA	TRBD1	TRBV5-1	TRBJ2-1
CASSHGDRDSNQPQHF	TGTGCCAGCAGCCACGGAGACAGGGACAGCAATCAGCCCCAGCATTTT	NA	TRBD1	TRBV7-9	TRBJ1-5
CAISESGYEQYF	TGTGCCATCAGTGAGTCGGGCTACGAGCAGTACTTC	NA	NA	TRBV10-3	TRBJ2-7
CASSLTGELFF	TGTGCCAGCAGCCTCACCGGGGAGCTGTTTTTT	NA	NA	TRBV9	TRBJ2-2
CASTLGGHYSNQPQHF	TGTGCCAGCACCCTGGGGGGACACTATAGCAATCAGCCCCAGCATTTT	NA	NA	TRBV21-1	TRBJ1-5
CASLFGGADYGYTF	TGTGCCAGCCTATTTGGGGGGGCTGACTATGGCTACACCTTC	NA	NA	TRBV7-9	TRBJ1-2
CASSSVAGSSYNEQFF	TGTGCCAGCAGTTCGGTCGCGGGGAGCTCCTACAATGAGCAGTTCTTC	NA	NA	TRBV6-5	TRBJ2-1
CASGPGRDYEQYF	TGTGCCAGCGGACCGGGACGGGATTACGAGCAGTACTTC	once	NA	TRBV27	TRBJ2-7
CASSLALVASVTYNEQFF	TGTGCCAGCAGCTTAGCGCTTGTTGCGAGCGTAACCTACAATGAGCAGTTCTTC	NA	NA	TRBV7-8	TRBJ2-1
CASSLVGGSPEQYF	TGCGCCAGCAGCTTGGTTGGAGGGTCCCCCGAGCAGTACTTC	NA	NA	TRBV5-1	TRBJ2-7
CSVEPARAGTPEGTQYF	TGCAGCGTTGAACCCGCCAGAGCGGGAACACCCGAAGGGACCCAGTACTTC	NA	TRBD2	TRBV29-1	TRBJ2-5
CASRAGEANEKLFF	TGTGCCAGCAGGGCAGGGGAGGCTAATGAAAAACTGTTTTTT	few	NA	TRBV2	TRBJ1-4
CASSSRPGSTLAKNIQYF	TGTGCCAGTAGTTCCCGCCCCGGGTCTACCCTAGCCAAAAACATTCAGTACTTC	NA	NA	TRBV19	TRBJ2-4
CASSQDSSGPAGEQFF	TGTGCCAGCAGCCAAGATTCTAGCGGCCCTGCAGGTGAGCAGTTCTTC	NA	TRBD2	TRBV14	TRBJ2-1
CASSLPTRAYGANVLTF	TGTGCCAGCAGTTTACCAACAAGAGCTTATGGGGCCAACGTCCTGACTTTC	NA	NA	TRBV28	TRBJ2-6
CASSNRVQDEQYF	TGTGCCAGTAGTAACAGGGTTCAGGACGAGCAGTACTTC	NA	NA	TRBV19	TRBJ2-7
CASSFPGYGNEQFF	TGTGCCAGCAGCTTCCCAGGGTATGGGAATGAGCAGTTCTTC	NA	NA	TRBV11-3	TRBJ2-1
CASSYTGTQTEAKNIQYF	TGTGCCAGCAGCTACACAGGGACCCAGACCGAAGCCAAAAACATTCAGTACTTC	NA	NA	TRBV28	TRBJ2-4
CASSVPLHDHGYTF	TGTGCCAGCTCAGTCCCTCTACATGACCATGGCTACACCTTC	NA	NA	TRBV18	TRBJ1-2